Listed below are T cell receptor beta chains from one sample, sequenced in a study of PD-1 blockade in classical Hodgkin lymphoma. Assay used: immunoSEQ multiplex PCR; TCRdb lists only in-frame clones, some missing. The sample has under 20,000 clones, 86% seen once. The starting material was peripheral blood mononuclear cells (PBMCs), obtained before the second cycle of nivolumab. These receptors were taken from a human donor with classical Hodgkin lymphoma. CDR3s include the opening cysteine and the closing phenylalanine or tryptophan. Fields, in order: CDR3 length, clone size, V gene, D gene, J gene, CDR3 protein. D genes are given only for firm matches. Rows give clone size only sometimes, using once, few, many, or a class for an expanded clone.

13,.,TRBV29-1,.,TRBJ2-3,CSARDSFTDTQYF
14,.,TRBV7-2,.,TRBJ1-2,CASSPPQANYGYTF
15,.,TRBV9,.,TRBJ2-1,CASSVELGPSDEQFF
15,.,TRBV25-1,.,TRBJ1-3,CASSDRRSSGNTIYF
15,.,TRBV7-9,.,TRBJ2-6,CASSLEGSGANVLTF
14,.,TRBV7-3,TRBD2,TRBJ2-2,CASSRSRGTGELFF
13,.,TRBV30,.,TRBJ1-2,CAWASGANYGYTF
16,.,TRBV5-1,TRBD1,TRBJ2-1,CASSSVGDSTYNEQFF
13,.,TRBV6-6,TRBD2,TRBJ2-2,CASSRGLGGELFF
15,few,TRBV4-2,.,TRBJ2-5,CASSQDRELQETQYF
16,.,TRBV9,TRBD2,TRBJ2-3,CASSVASGLVTDTQYF
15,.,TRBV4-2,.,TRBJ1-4,CASSQDDIAGEKLFF
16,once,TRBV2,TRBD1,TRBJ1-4,CASSSDRVATNEKLFF
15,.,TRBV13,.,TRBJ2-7,CASSLRQGVSYEQYF
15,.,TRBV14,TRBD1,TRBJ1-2,CASSPKQGVVYGYTF
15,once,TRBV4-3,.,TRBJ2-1,CASSQTPTPLREQFF
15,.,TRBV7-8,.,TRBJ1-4,CASSFGLTDPEKLFF
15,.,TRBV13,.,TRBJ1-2,CASSFTGPTNYGYTF
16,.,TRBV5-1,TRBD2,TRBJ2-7,CASSLPGLANIYEQYF
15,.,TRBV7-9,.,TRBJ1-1,CASSKTGLGDTEAFF
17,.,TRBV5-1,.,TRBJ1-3,CASSLASGPSSGNTIYF
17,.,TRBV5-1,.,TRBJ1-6,CASSLVGTAAYNSPLHF
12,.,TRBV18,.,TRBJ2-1,CASSPSGEAQFF
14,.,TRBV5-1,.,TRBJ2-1,CASSLDGPHNEQFF
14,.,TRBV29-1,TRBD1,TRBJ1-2,CSVAVGTGGGGYTF
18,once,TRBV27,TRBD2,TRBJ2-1,CASSILAGGPITYNEQFF
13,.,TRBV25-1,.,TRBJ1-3,CASQSRSGNTIYF
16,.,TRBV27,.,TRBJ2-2,CASSLSRSLNTGELFF
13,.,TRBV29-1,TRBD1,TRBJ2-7,CSAGTGLSYEQYF
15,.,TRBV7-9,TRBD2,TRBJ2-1,CASSPQAGTGYEQFF
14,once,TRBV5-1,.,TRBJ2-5,CASSLNDGEETQYF
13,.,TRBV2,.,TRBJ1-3,CASIGGGGNTIYF
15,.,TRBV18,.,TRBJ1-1,CASSPRQNLNTEAFF
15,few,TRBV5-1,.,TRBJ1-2,CASSLGAGGEDGYTF
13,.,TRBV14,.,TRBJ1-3,CASSLQGRNTIYF
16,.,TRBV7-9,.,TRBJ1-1,CASSLEALRGAELAFF
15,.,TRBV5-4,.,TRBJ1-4,CASSLEGGLLEKLFF
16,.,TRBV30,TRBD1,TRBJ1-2,CAWSKSTGEEDYGYTF
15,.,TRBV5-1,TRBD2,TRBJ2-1,CASSVSGGYYNEQFF
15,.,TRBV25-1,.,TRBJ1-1,CASSEALLERTEAFF
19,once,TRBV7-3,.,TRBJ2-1,CASSLATWGTDWVSDEQFF
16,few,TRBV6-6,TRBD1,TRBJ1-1,CASSSNLGQGRTEAFF
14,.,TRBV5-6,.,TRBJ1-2,CASSLDLPNVGYTF
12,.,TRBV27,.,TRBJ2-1,CASSYNYNEQFF
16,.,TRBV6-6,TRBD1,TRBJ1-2,CASRSSSGTGNYGYTF
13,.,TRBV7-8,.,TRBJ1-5,CASSLEGLGPQHF
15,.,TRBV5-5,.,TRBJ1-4,CASSFGQTTNEKLFF
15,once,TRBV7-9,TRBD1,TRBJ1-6,CASSLTGARVTPLHF
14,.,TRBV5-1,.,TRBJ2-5,CASSLGQIQETQYF
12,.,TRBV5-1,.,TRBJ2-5,CASSLAQETQYF